This T cell receptor (beta chain) was observed in a study of beta chain features in type 1 diabetes. The isolated RNA, all of it, was reverse transcribed, so expressed TCRB transcripts were what got sequenced. Mean read depth for naive, central memory and regulatory T cell samples was approximately 3.57 million reads. Clones were read by immunoSEQ multiplex PCR, and TCRdb kept only the in-frame ones, dropping some. The sample gives about 740,000 clones, roughly 13% of which show up once; approximately 0.021% is in the top ten. In regard to this clone: What it recognizes is unknown.

Each population that was sorted was more than 95% pure. General study results and limits: Insertions were fewer and deletions more numerous at VDJ junctions in type 1 diabetes patients. For Type 1 diabetes patients, all four CD4+ subsets carried TCRB CDR3s that were moderately but significantly shorter. The naive, central memory and Treg TCRB repertoires of patients appeared to be more similar to one another than those of healthy donors.

This CDR3 is 16 amino acids long. Trimming shortened V by 3 bases and J by 1 base, and 13 bases separated the two germline ends. CDR1 is LNHDA and CDR2 is SQIVND in the germline V gene (reference sequence). The chain has TRBV19 and TRBJ2-4; D gene unclear. Input material: naive CD4+ T cells from blood. The sequence came from a young man with type 1 diabetes. Written as DNA, the CDR3 is TGTGCCAGTAGTATCGGTAAATCGAGGGCCAAAAACATTCAGTACTTC. Amino acid sequence: CASSIGKSRAKNIQYF.